This TCR beta chain was observed in a study of blood T cell repertoires in COVID-19. Whole-study context: Samples taken during acute and convalescent COVID-19 were collected in the United States, Italy and Spain.

In the original workflow: Amplification with reference gene primers provided the estimates of nucleated cell counts. Produced via immunoSEQ multiplex PCR; TCRdb's table is partial and in-frame only. V, J and clone size are those of that table, while D and trimming were read from the DNA. The repertoire holds more than 350,000 clones, with roughly 90% as singletons. The cohort comprised adults aged 18 to 89 years residing in approximately 25 US areas. Those designated as exposed participants met a COVID-19 case within 2 weeks before study entry. Sequenced sample: PBMCs or T cells enriched from blood (not recorded which). The clonotype was recovered from a woman aged 18 to 35 who had been exposed to COVID-19.

The CDR3 DNA is TGCGCCAGCAGCCAAGATTTCGGTTCTGGAAACACCATATATTTT. It encodes CASSQDFGSGNTIYF. The chain has TRBV4-3 and TRBJ1-3; D gene uncertain. There are 15 residues in the CDR3. Trimming pared 0 bases from V and 1 base from J, leaving 7 bases between. Germline V CDR1 and CDR2: LGHNA, YSLEER.